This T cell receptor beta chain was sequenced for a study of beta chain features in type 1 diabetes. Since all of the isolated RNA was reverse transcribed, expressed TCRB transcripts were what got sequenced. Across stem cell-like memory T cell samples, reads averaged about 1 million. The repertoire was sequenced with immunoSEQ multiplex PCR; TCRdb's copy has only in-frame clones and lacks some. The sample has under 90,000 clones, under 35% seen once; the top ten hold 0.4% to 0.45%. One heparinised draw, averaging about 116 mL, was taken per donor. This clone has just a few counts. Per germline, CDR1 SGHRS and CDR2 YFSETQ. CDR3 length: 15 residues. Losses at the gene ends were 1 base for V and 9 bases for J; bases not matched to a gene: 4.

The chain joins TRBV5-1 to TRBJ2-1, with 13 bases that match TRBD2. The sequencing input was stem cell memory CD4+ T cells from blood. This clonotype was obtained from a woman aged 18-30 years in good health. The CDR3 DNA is TGCGCCAGCAGCTTGACTAGCGGGGGGGCCTTTGAGCAGTTCTTC. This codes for CASSLTSGGAFEQFF.